This T cell receptor (beta chain) was found in a study of T cells in Graves' hyperthyroidism and ophthalmopathy. In this sample, this clonotype turned up many times. Antigen: not known. Researchers amplified the TCR beta CDR3 regions from RNA transcripts. Carried out on the TCR CDR3, a first-round RT-PCR used the HTBI primer set. Via MiXCR, TCRdb re-called the multiplex PCR reads, giving one row per CDR3 protein. The profile shows roughly 550,000 distinct CDR3 sequences, approximately 16% of them singletons. Findings and caveats of the study: Ophthalmopathy was model-predicted a median approximately 6.9 months pre-onset.

Material: blood. The clonotype comes from a woman in her 30s with Graves' ophthalmopathy.

CDR3 bases: TGTGCCAGCAGTTTAGCGGGTATCAACCAAGAGACCCAGTACTTC. Its translation: CASSLAGINQETQYF. V gene TRBV6-2 or TRBV6-3 combines with J gene TRBJ2-5; 7 nucleotides align to TRBD2. Germline V lookup: CDR1 MNHEY, CDR2 SVGEGT. The CDR3 runs 15 residues. The J segment lost 0 bases and the V segment lost 4 bases, leaving 5 bases of the junction unmatched.